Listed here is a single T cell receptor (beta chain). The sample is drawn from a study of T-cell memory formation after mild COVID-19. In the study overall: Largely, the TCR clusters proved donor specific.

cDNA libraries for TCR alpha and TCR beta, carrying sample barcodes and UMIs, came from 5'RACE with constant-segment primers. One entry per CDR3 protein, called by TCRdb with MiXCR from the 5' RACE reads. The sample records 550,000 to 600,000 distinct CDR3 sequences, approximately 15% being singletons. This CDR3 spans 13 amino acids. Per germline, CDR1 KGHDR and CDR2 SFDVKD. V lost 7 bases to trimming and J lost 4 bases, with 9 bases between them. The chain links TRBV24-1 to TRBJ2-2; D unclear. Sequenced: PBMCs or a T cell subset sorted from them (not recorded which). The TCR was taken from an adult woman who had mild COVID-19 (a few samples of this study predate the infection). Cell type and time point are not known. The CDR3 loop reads CATSWTPTGELFF. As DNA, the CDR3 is TGTGCCACCAGCTGGACCCCCACCGGGGAGCTGTTTTTT.